These T cell receptor beta chains were read from a single sample in a study of blood T cell repertoires in COVID-19. Sequencing used immunoSEQ multiplex PCR; TCRdb keeps in-frame clones, though not all of them. The sample contains about 180,000 clones, around 80% of which appear only once. The sequencing input was peripheral blood. All receptors derive from a woman aged 70-85 years with acute or convalescent COVID-19. Each CDR3 is given with its conserved first and last residue. A D gene is named only where the DNA matches it firmly. Size is stated for part of the rows, as once, few or many counts, or as a class when the clone is expanded.

>few|TRBJ2-2|TRBD2|TRBV27
CASSYGGGDTGELFF
TGTGCCAGCAGTTATGGCGGGGGGGACACCGGGGAGCTGTTTTTT
>-|TRBJ2-7|-|TRBV2
CASSDSSRAVEQYF
TGTGCCAGCAGTGATAGCTCGAGGGCGGTCGAGCAGTACTTC
>few|TRBJ1-6|-|TRBV27
CASRRQRLGSPLHF
TGTGCCAGCAGGCGACAGCGTCTAGGGTCACCCCTCCACTTT
>once|TRBJ2-7|TRBD1|TRBV5-4
CASSPTGGQGADEQYF
TGTGCCAGCAGCCCGACCGGTGGACAGGGGGCAGACGAGCAGTACTTC
>few|TRBJ2-7|TRBD2|TRBV7-2
CASSLARGGYEQYF
TGTGCCAGCAGCTTAGCGCGGGGGGGGTACGAGCAGTACTTC
>once|TRBJ2-1|-|TRBV9
CASSSPEGGGYNEQFF
TGTGCCAGCAGCTCCCCTGAAGGGGGGGGTTACAATGAGCAGTTCTTC
>few|TRBJ1-1|TRBD1|TRBV19
CASSKTGQNMNTEAFF
TGTGCCAGTAGTAAAACGGGACAGAATATGAACACTGAAGCTTTCTTT
>-|TRBJ1-2|-|TRBV3-1/TRBV3-2
CASSQANRVGYTF
TGTGCCAGCAGCCAAGCAAACAGGGTTGGCTACACCTTC
>-|TRBJ2-7|-|TRBV28
CASSLGTSEQYF
TGTGCCAGCAGTTTAGGGACAAGTGAGCAGTACTTC
>-|TRBJ1-2|-|TRBV9
CASSVDWSGETEGYTF
TGTGCCAGCAGCGTAGACTGGTCAGGGGAGACGGAAGGCTACACCTTC
>-|TRBJ2-7|-|TRBV28
CASSRTGAAYEQYF
TGTGCCAGCAGTCGGACGGGAGCCGCCTACGAGCAGTACTTC
>-|TRBJ2-5|TRBD2|TRBV10-3
CAISESGTGGETQYF
TGTGCCATCAGTGAGTCGGGAACGGGGGGAGAGACCCAGTACTTC
>-|TRBJ2-5|-|TRBV7-9
CASSSRQDQTQYF
TGTGCCAGCAGCTCCCGACAAGACCAGACCCAGTACTTC
>once|TRBJ1-1|-|TRBV5-1
CASTFGLMNTEAFF
TGCGCCAGCACCTTCGGTCTGATGAACACTGAAGCTTTCTTT
>-|TRBJ2-2|-|TRBV6-5
CASSYSSSLSGELFF
TGTGCCAGCAGTTACTCGTCCAGTCTGTCCGGGGAGCTGTTTTTT
>-|TRBJ2-7|TRBD1|TRBV29-1
CSVKTTGSGEQYF
TGCAGCGTGAAGACGACAGGGTCCGGGGAGCAGTACTTC
>few|TRBJ1-1|TRBD1|TRBV7-8
CASSSQDRRGSEAFF
TGTGCCAGCAGCTCACAGGACAGGAGAGGTTCGGAGGCTTTCTTT
>-|TRBJ2-5|TRBD2|TRBV5-4
CASSSTSGGETQYF
TGTGCCAGCAGCTCGACTAGCGGTGGAGAGACCCAGTACTTC
>-|TRBJ2-2|-|TRBV6-5
CASGEGELFF
TGTGCCAGCGGAGAGGGGGAGCTGTTTTTT
>-|TRBJ2-3|TRBD2|TRBV27
CASSSSGGLSAQYF
TGTGCCAGCAGTTCCAGCGGGGGGTTGAGTGCGCAGTATTTT
>-|TRBJ2-7|-|TRBV7-2
CASSLDRDRYEQYF
TGTGCCAGCAGCTTAGATCGAGATCGGTACGAGCAGTACTTC
>-|TRBJ1-1|-|TRBV7-9
CASSGRTSSTEAFF
TGTGCCAGCAGCGGGAGGACATCTTCTACTGAAGCTTTCTTT
>-|TRBJ1-1|-|TRBV24-1
CATTGRGDTEAFF
TGTGCCACCACTGGACGGGGGGACACTGAAGCTTTCTTT
>-|TRBJ1-1|-|TRBV5-1
CASSPDEGRDEAFF
TGCGCCAGCAGCCCGGACGAGGGGAGGGATGAAGCTTTCTTT
>-|TRBJ1-6|-|TRBV27
CASSLKQLSERDSPLHF
TGTGCCAGCAGTTTAAAGCAACTCTCTGAACGGGATTCACCCCTCCACTTT
>-|TRBJ1-1|TRBD1|TRBV11-2
CASSPDRGAEAFF
TGTGCCAGCAGCCCGGACAGGGGCGCTGAAGCTTTCTTT
>once|TRBJ2-7|TRBD1|TRBV28
CASSFPPSGTGGEQYF
TGTGCCAGCAGTTTCCCCCCCTCCGGGACAGGCGGGGAGCAGTACTTC
>-|TRBJ1-4|-|TRBV21-1
CATSDRPQCGANEKLFF
TGTGCCACCTCGGACAGGCCCCAGTGTGGGGCTAATGAAAAACTGTTTTTT
>-|TRBJ2-5|TRBD2|TRBV3-1/TRBV3-2
CASSQDWASGETQYF
TGTGCCAGCAGCCAAGATTGGGCTAGCGGCGAGACCCAGTACTTC
>-|TRBJ1-2|TRBD1|TRBV2
CASRFPGQGAPFHGYTF
TGTGCCAGCAGGTTCCCGGGACAGGGGGCCCCGTTTCATGGCTACACCTTC
>-|TRBJ1-6|TRBD1|TRBV9
CASSVTGGNSPLHF
TGTGCCAGCAGCGTGACAGGGGGGAATTCACCCCTCCACTTT
>once|TRBJ2-5|TRBD2|TRBV6-2/TRBV6-3
CASSHKSLFAGGQETQYF
TGTGCCAGCAGCCACAAATCCCTTTTTGCGGGAGGGCAAGAGACCCAGTACTTC
>-|TRBJ2-3|TRBD2|TRBV28
CASSSTSGDTDTQYF
TGTGCCAGCAGTTCGACTAGCGGAGACACAGATACGCAGTATTTT
>-|TRBJ2-1|TRBD2|TRBV5-1
CASSLNLAGDYEQFF
TGCGCCAGCAGCTTGAACCTAGCGGGGGACTATGAGCAGTTCTTC
>once|TRBJ1-1|-|TRBV14
CASSQQGLWTEAFF
TGTGCCAGCAGCCAACAGGGTCTATGGACTGAAGCTTTCTTT
>many|TRBJ2-2|-|TRBV5-1
CASSFGPGGSTGELFF
TGCGCCAGCAGCTTCGGGCCCGGAGGGAGCACCGGGGAGCTGTTTTTT
>-|TRBJ2-4|-|TRBV10-3
CAISGRGLKNIQYF
TGTGCCATCAGTGGGCGGGGTCTTAAAAACATTCAGTACTTC
>-|TRBJ1-6|TRBD1|TRBV30
CAWSGTGMGNSPLHF
TGTGCCTGGAGTGGGACAGGGATGGGAAATTCACCCCTCCACTTT
>few|TRBJ1-2|-|TRBV12-3/TRBV12-4
CASSLGQTYGYTF
TGTGCCAGCAGTCTAGGACAAACCTATGGCTACACCTTC
>-|TRBJ1-4|TRBD1|TRBV7-6
CASSVPGQGQANEKLFF
TGTGCCAGCAGCGTTCCGGGACAGGGGCAGGCTAATGAAAAACTGTTTTTT